These 30 T cell receptor beta chains came from one sample sequenced in a study of blood T cell repertoires in COVID-19. The repertoire was sequenced with immunoSEQ multiplex PCR; TCRdb's copy has only in-frame clones and lacks some. Here the sample spans 250,000 to 300,000 clones, around nine tenths being singletons. Sequencing was done on a sample of PBMCs or T cells enriched from blood (not recorded which). The receptors here all came from a woman aged 40 to 55 who had recovered from COVID-19.

The CDR3 loop reads CASSRGGRSYGYTF. The CDR3 DNA reads as TGTGCCAGTAGTCGAGGGGGCAGAAGCTATGGCTACACCTTC. The chain carries TRBV19 and TRBJ1-2; 7 positions match TRBD1. V lost 5 bases and J lost 4; bases outside the gene matches: 7. This CDR3 spans 14 amino acids. The germline CDR1 and CDR2 sequences are LNHDA and SQIVND (reference sequence).

The chain has TRBV5-1 and TRBJ1-1; 7 bases fit TRBD1. The CDR3 is 13 residues long. Germline V gives CDR1 SGHRS, CDR2 YFSETQ. The V segment lost 3 bases and the J segment 12 bases; nucleotides outside the gene matches: 11. CDR3 sequence reads: CASSSEGAQGTFF. DNA of the CDR3: TGCGCCAGCAGCTCGGAGGGGGCGCAGGGAACTTTCTTT.

This rearrangement joins TRBV30 to TRBJ1-1; D not certain. V lost 1 base and J lost 11, with 8 bases in between. From germline, CDR1 is GTSNPN and CDR2 SVGIG (reference sequence). This CDR3 is built from 10 residues. CDR3 residues: CAWSGASAFF. The CDR3 DNA reads TGTGCCTGGAGTGGGGCTTCGGCTTTCTTT.

The chain couples TRBV5-1 to TRBJ1-3; TRBD1 matches at 10 bases. Germline V lookup: CDR1 SGHRS, CDR2 YFSETQ. The trim removed 2 bases at V and 4 bases at J, leaving 24 bases unmatched. This CDR3 is 22 amino acids long. The CDR3 DNA sequence: TGCGCCAGCAGCTTAATTATGCCTGGGGACAGGGGACTTAATCGGGTCGGAAACACCATATATTTT. Translation gives CASSLIMPGDRGLNRVGNTIYF.

The chain has TRBV2 and TRBJ2-1, with 7 bases aligning to TRBD2. The CDR3 is made up of 13 amino acids. J gave up 10 bases and V 2 bases, and 5 bases lay outside the gene matches. Germline lookup yields CDR1 SNHLY and CDR2 FYNNEI. The CDR3 bases are TGTGCCAGCAGTGAACTCCGAGCGGGGGAGCAGTTCTTC. It encodes CASSELRAGEQFF.

The chain links TRBV29-1 to TRBJ1-1; D may be TRBD1 (6 bases). The CDR3 has 13 residues. Germline lookup yields CDR1 SQVTM and CDR2 ANQGSEA. Trimming left V 5 bases short and J 1 base short, with 11 bases between. The CDR3 is CSVQVRGNTEAFF. Here the CDR3 DNA reads TGCAGCGTTCAGGTCAGGGGGAACACTGAAGCTTTCTTT.

This clone has just one count. This rearrangement joins TRBV5-1 to TRBJ2-1; 7 nucleotides align to TRBD2. The junction had 7 bases not matched to a gene; V was cut back by 3 bases and J by 4 bases. The CDR3 is 15 residues long. Germline assignment: CDR1 SGHRS and CDR2 YFSETQ. The CDR3 reads CASSSERDAYNEQFF. In nucleotides, the CDR3 is TGCGCCAGCAGCTCTGAGCGGGACGCTTACAATGAGCAGTTCTTC.

This chain links TRBV20-1 with TRBJ2-3; 7 positions agree with TRBD2. The ends lost 3 bases at V and 2 bases at J; junction bases unmatched: 5. CDR1 and CDR2 from the germline V gene are DFQATT and SNEGSKA (reference sequence). This CDR3 is 14 amino acids long. The CDR3 region is CSASSGDYTDTQYF. CDR3 sequence (DNA): TGCAGTGCTAGTTCCGGGGACTACACAGATACGCAGTATTTT.

V and J are TRBV6-2 or TRBV6-3 and TRBJ2-2; the D is unclear. Trimming took off 5 bases at V and 3 bases at J, with 19 bases between the two ends. The CDR3 extends over 17 amino acids. Germline CDR1 reads MNHEY; CDR2 reads SVGEGT. CDR3 in DNA: TGTGCCAGCAGTCCCGACTTCGCCAGCGCGGACACCGGGGAGCTGTTTTTT. Translating it yields CASSPDFASADTGELFF.

This clone appeared once. The chain combines TRBV7-2 with TRBJ2-3; D may be TRBD2 (5 bases). CDR3 length: 15 residues. V lost 4 bases and J lost 4, with 15 bases in between. From germline, CDR1 is SGHTA and CDR2 FQGNSA. CDR3 in amino acids: CASSSGVADSDTQYF. The CDR3 nucleotides are TGTGCCAGCAGCTCCGGGGTCGCTGACTCAGATACGCAGTATTTT.

The table lists this clone with a few counts. This rearrangement joins TRBV10-1 to TRBJ2-7; 8 positions match TRBD1. Germline V CDR1 and CDR2: WNHNN, SYGVQD (reference sequence). The CDR3 runs to 15 residues. V lost 3 bases, J lost 0 bases, and 4 bases stayed unmatched. CDR3 loop: CASSEYRGSSYEQYF. Here the CDR3 DNA reads TGCGCCAGCAGTGAATACAGGGGGAGCTCCTACGAGCAGTACTTC.

V is TRBV6-5 and J is TRBJ1-1; D is unclear. The CDR3 covers 13 residues. The V and J ends lost 4 bases and 2 bases respectively, with 8 bases between them. CDR1 and CDR2 (germline): MNHEY, SVGAGI. DNA of the CDR3: TGTGCCAGCAGTTCCCCAGGCAACACTGAAGCTTTCTTT. Encoded protein: CASSSPGNTEAFF.

The rearrangement links TRBV2 to TRBJ1-5; maybe TRBD1 (6 bases). V was cut by 3 bases and J by 7 bases, with 13 bases left in between. The CDR3 totals 14 residues. Germline CDR1 reads SNHLY; CDR2 reads FYNNEI. The chain's CDR3 is CASSDGGAGQPQHF. The CDR3 bases are TGTGCCAGCAGTGACGGGGGGGCTGGGCAGCCCCAGCATTTT.

This clone was picked up one time. The chain combines TRBV2 with TRBJ1-6; unclear D gene. V was cut by 3 bases and J by 6 bases, with 15 bases left in between. Looked up from germline, CDR1 is SNHLY and CDR2 is FYNNEI. The CDR3 is 16 residues long. The CDR3 DNA sequence: TGTGCCAGCAGTGAGCATCCCAGCGGACGTAATTCACCCCTCCACTTT. It codes for CASSEHPSGRNSPLHF. The complete variable domain, with remaining parts taken from reference TRBV2 and TRBJ1-6, reads EPEVTQTPSHQVTQMGQEVILRCVPISNHLYFYWYRQILGQKVEFLVSFYNNEISEKSEIFDDQFSVERPDGSNFTLKIRSTKLEDSAMYFCASSEHPSGRNSPLHFGNGTRLTVT.

This clone has a single count. The rearrangement joins TRBV5-6 to TRBJ1-1; no firm D call. Per the germline V gene, CDR1 is SGHDT and CDR2 is YYEEEE. The ends were cut back, 0 bases at V and 11 bases at J, with 11 bases in the middle. The CDR3 extends over 12 amino acids. The CDR3 DNA is TGTGCCAGCAGCTTGGTTAGCGATGTGGCTTTCTTT. Translation: CASSLVSDVAFF.

The V gene is TRBV7-9, the J gene TRBJ1-4; weak D call: TRBD1 (6 bases). The germline V gene encodes CDR1 SEHNR and CDR2 FQNEAQ (reference sequence). With 5 bases removed from V and 6 bases from J, the gap between germline ends came to 13 bases. This CDR3 comprises 14 residues. The CDR3 region is CASSPGRGDEKLFF. The CDR3 DNA follows: TGTGCCAGCAGCCCTGGGAGGGGGGATGAAAAACTGTTTTTT.

The CDR3 region is CASSLANYEQYF. The CDR3 DNA is TGTGCCAGCAGCCTAGCGAACTACGAGCAGTACTTC. This chain links TRBV14 with TRBJ2-7; perhaps TRBD2 as D (5 bases). Per the germline V gene, CDR1 is SGHDN and CDR2 is FVKESK. This CDR3 has 12 amino acids. V was clipped by 4 bases and J by 3 bases, with 7 bases between them.

This clone was counted once. The V and J genes are TRBV19 and TRBJ1-4; 7 bases fit TRBD1. V shed 5 bases and J 1 base; nucleotides not matched to a gene: 4. Germline CDR1 reads LNHDA; CDR2 reads SQIVND (reference sequence). CDR3 length equals 15 residues. CDR3 residues: CASSPNRGTNEKLFF. The CDR3, as DNA: TGTGCCAGTAGTCCGAACAGGGGAACTAATGAAAAACTGTTTTTT.

In this sample, this clone turned up once. This chain uses TRBV18 with TRBJ1-4; a weak D match, TRBD1 (5 bases). From germline, CDR1 is KGHSH and CDR2 LQKENI. The V and J ends lost 8 bases and 0 bases respectively, with 19 bases between them. The CDR3 runs to 17 residues. CDR3 amino acids: CASNTREQASTNEKLFF. In DNA, the CDR3 is TGTGCCAGCAACACCCGCGAACAGGCCTCAACTAATGAAAAACTGTTTTTT. Supplemented by reference TRBV18 and TRBJ1-4, the full variable domain reads NAGVMQNPRHLVRRRGQEARLRCSPMKGHSHVYWYRQLPEEGLKFMVYLQKENIIDESGMPKERFSAEFPKEGPSILRIQQVVRGDSAAYFCASNTREQASTNEKLFFGSGTQLSVL.

The chain combines TRBV7-8 with TRBJ1-2; D unclear. V gave up 5 bases and J gave up 1 base, with 11 bases separating them. This CDR3 is 14 amino acids long. The V gene's germline CDR1 is SGHVS and CDR2 FQNEAQ. As DNA, the CDR3 is TGTGCCAGCAGCCTCTCTACAGTTAACTATGGCTACACCTTC. Translation gives CASSLSTVNYGYTF.

This chain connects TRBV21-1 to TRBJ2-3; the D call of TRBD1 is as the table states it, not checked on the DNA. TRBV21-1 is designated a pseudogene. There are 15 residues in the CDR3. The CDR3 here is CASRRQATSTDTQYF. The CDR3 nucleotides read TGTGCCAGCAGACGACAGGCCACTAGCACAGATACGCAGTATTTT.

This chain uses TRBV7-9 with TRBJ1-2, with D perhaps TRBD1 (5 bases). In germline, CDR1 is SEHNR, CDR2 FQNEAQ (reference sequence). This CDR3 spans 16 amino acids. Trimming left V 1 base short and J 3 bases short, with 15 bases between. CDR3 bases: TGTGCCAGCAGCTTAGAACAGGCGGGGATCGACTATGGCTACACCTTC. Amino acids: CASSLEQAGIDYGYTF.

This clone has more than one count but fewer than ten. This chain uses TRBV4-3 with TRBJ2-7, with TRBD2 matching over 10 bases. CDR1 LGHNA and CDR2 YSLEER come from the germline V gene. This CDR3 is 17 amino acids long. V gave up 4 bases and J gave up 2 bases; unmatched junction bases: 11. The DNA of the CDR3 is TGCGCCAGCAGCCCGAGGGAGCTAGCGGGAGTGCCCTACGAGCAGTACTTC. Protein: CASSPRELAGVPYEQYF.

The sample holds a few counts of this clone. The chain couples TRBV5-6 to TRBJ2-3; the match to TRBD1 covers 7 bases. CDR1 and CDR2 (germline): SGHDT, YYEEEE. CDR3 length equals 13 residues. V lost 1 base, J lost 6 bases, and 2 bases stayed unmatched. The CDR3 nucleotides read TGTGCCAGCAGCTTGTGGACAGGCGATACGCAGTATTTT. This sequence encodes CASSLWTGDTQYF.

This clone appeared many times. The rearrangement links TRBV14 to TRBJ2-1; D perhaps matches TRBD2 (5 bases). V lost 0 bases and J 2 bases, leaving 11 bases between the germline ends. Germline V gene lookup returns CDR1 SGHDN and CDR2 FVKESK. CDR3 length: 16 residues. The CDR3 spells CASSQDSSDAYNEQFF. The CDR3 DNA is TGTGCCAGCAGCCAAGATAGTAGCGACGCCTACAATGAGCAGTTCTTC.

V is TRBV2 and J is TRBJ1-5; tentatively, D is TRBD1 (6 bases). V was cut by 2 bases and J by 5 bases, with 13 bases left in between. In germline, CDR1 is SNHLY, CDR2 FYNNEI. The CDR3 runs 15 residues. The CDR3 is CASSERDTSHQPQHF. The CDR3 coding sequence is TGTGCCAGCAGTGAACGGGACACATCCCATCAGCCCCAGCATTTT.

V usage is TRBV30 and J usage is TRBJ1-3, with 7 positions matching TRBD1. The CDR3 is 16 amino acids. V gave up 3 bases and J gave up 4 bases; unmatched junction bases: 12. Germline CDR1 GTSNPN, CDR2 SVGIG (reference sequence). The CDR3 nucleotides are TGTGCCTGGAGCCATTACAGGGGTATGCAAGGAAACACCATATATTTT. Protein product: CAWSHYRGMQGNTIYF.

The chain couples TRBV7-3 to TRBJ2-3, with D hard to call. The CDR3 length is 12 residues. Trimming stripped 2 bases from V and 5 bases from J, with 5 bases between. Germline V gives CDR1 SGHTA, CDR2 FQGTGA. The CDR3 protein is CASSLREDTQYF. CDR3 nucleotide sequence: TGTGCCAGCAGCTTACGAGAAGATACGCAGTATTTT. Variable domain in full (rest from reference TRBV7-3 and TRBJ2-3): GAGVSQTPSNKVTEKGKYVELRCDPISGHTALYWYRQSLGQGPEFLIYFQGTGAADDSGLPNDRFFAVRPEGSVSTLKIQRTERGDSAVYLCASSLREDTQYFGPGTRLTVL.

CDR3 region: CASSLTGLGGYTF. Here the CDR3 DNA reads TGTGCCAGCAGTCTGACAGGGTTGGGAGGCTACACCTTC. The V and J genes are TRBV12-3 or TRBV12-4 and TRBJ1-2; 7 bases fit TRBD1. The CDR3 contains 13 residues. The junction had 8 bases not matched to a gene; V was cut back by 5 bases and J by 8 bases.

The chain has TRBV14 and TRBJ2-5; D may be TRBD1 (6 bases). V was pared by 5 bases and J by 2 bases, with 12 bases between. CDR3 length: 14 amino acids. The V gene's germline CDR1 is SGHDN and CDR2 FVKESK. CDR3 in amino acids: CASSDGQIQETQYF. The CDR3 DNA reads TGTGCCAGCAGCGACGGACAGATACAAGAGACCCAGTACTTC.